One sample yielded the 26 T cell receptor beta chains listed below, sequenced in a study of T cell repertoires in cytomegalovirus infection. MiXCR, run by TCRdb on the reads, gives a single entry per CDR3 protein. The table lists about 230,000 distinct CDR3 sequences, 22% of them singletons. Source material: CD8+ T cells from PBMCs. The receptors were sampled from a human donor in good health (CMV status not recorded). Some clones in this sample may be carry-over from other donors' samples.

This clonotype was detected a few times. The gene calls are TRBV28 and TRBJ2-1, with D tentatively TRBD1 (5 bases). V lost 8 bases and J lost 7, with 15 bases in between. Germline V gives CDR1 MDHEN, CDR2 SYDVKM. The CDR3 is 13 amino acids. In nucleotides, the CDR3 is TGTGCCAGCGATCAGGGAAGGGCGAATGAGCAGTTCTTC. Amino acids: CASDQGRANEQFF.

At least ten counts were recorded for this clonotype. This chain uses TRBV7-9 with TRBJ2-7; the D gene is possibly TRBD2 (5 bases). In germline, CDR1 is SEHNR, CDR2 FQNEAQ (reference sequence). The CDR3 contains 12 residues. V gave up 3 bases and J gave up 5 bases, with 8 bases separating them. CDR3 nucleotide sequence: TGTGCCAGCAGCTTCGAGGGCGACGAGCAGTACTTC. This codes for CASSFEGDEQYF.

This clonotype was counted many times. The V call is TRBV5-6, the J call TRBJ1-1, with D possibly TRBD1 on 5 matching bases. V lost 3 bases and J lost 1, with 7 bases in between. The CDR3 is made up of 13 amino acids. Germline V CDR1 and CDR2: SGHDT, YYEEEE. The CDR3, as DNA: TGTGCCAGCAGCTCTACAGGGAACACTGAAGCTTTCTTT. It codes for CASSSTGNTEAFF. The full variable domain, rest sourced from reference TRBV5-6 and TRBJ1-1, is DAGVTQSPTHLIKTRGQQVTLRCSPKSGHDTVSWYQQALGQGPQFIFQYYEEEERQRGNFPDRFSGHQFPNYSSELNVNALLLGDSALYLCASSSTGNTEAFFGQGTRLTVV.

This clonotype showed up many times. The chain has TRBV7-2 and TRBJ2-7; 7 nucleotides match TRBD1. CDR1 is SGHTA and CDR2 is FQGNSA in the germline V gene. The CDR3 spans 13 residues. Trimming cost V 4 bases and J 4 bases; bases outside gene matches: 4. CDR3 sequence: CASSSPTGYEQYF. The CDR3 DNA reads as TGTGCCAGCAGCTCCCCGACAGGGTACGAGCAGTACTTC. Combining the CDR3 with reference TRBV7-2 and TRBJ2-7 gives the whole variable domain GAGVSQSPSNKVTEKGKDVELRCDPISGHTALYWYRQSLGQGLEFLIYFQGNSAPDKSGLPSDRFSAERTGGSVSTLTIQRTQQEDSAVYLCASSSPTGYEQYFGPGTRLTVT.

The sample holds a few counts of this clonotype. The chain uses TRBV4-1 and TRBJ2-1, with 7 bases lining up with TRBD2. Germline lookup yields CDR1 MGHRA and CDR2 YSYEKL. This CDR3 has 14 amino acids. The ends lost 4 bases at V and 4 bases at J; junction bases unmatched: 4. As DNA, the CDR3 is TGCGCCAGCAGCCTTGGGACTAAATACAATGAGCAGTTCTTC. Amino acids: CASSLGTKYNEQFF.

The genes are TRBV19 and TRBJ2-7, with TRBD2 matching over 12 bases. J lost 3 bases, V lost 5 bases, and 5 bases had no gene match. CDR3 size: 15 residues. Germline V gene sequence: CDR1 LNHDA, CDR2 SQIVND (reference sequence). CDR3 bases: TGTGCCAGTAGTGTGACTAGCGGGGGCTACTACGAGCAGTACTTC. This codes for CASSVTSGGYYEQYF. The full variable domain, in which reference TRBV19 and TRBJ2-7 provide the parts outside the CDR3, is DGGITQSPKYLFRKEGQNVTLSCEQNLNHDAMYWYRQDPGQGLRLIYYSQIVNDFQKGDIAEGYSVSREKKESFPLTVTSAQKNPTAFYLCASSVTSGGYYEQYFGPGTRLTVT.

The J gene is TRBJ1-4, the V gene TRBV7-9; TRBD1 aligns across 7 bases. The CDR3 consists of 15 residues. The ends lost 4 bases at V and 1 base at J; junction bases unmatched: 3. Germline lookup yields CDR1 SEHNR and CDR2 FQNEAQ (reference sequence). CDR3 DNA: TGTGCCAGCAGCTCCTGGACAGGAACTAATGAAAAACTGTTTTTT. Its translation: CASSSWTGTNEKLFF.

In its sample, this clonotype was seen many times. The chain recombines TRBV7-8 with TRBJ2-5; weak D call: TRBD2 (5 bases). This CDR3 comprises 15 residues. Germline CDR1 and CDR2: SGHVS and FQNEAQ. V dropped 7 bases and J dropped 0 bases, with 15 bases sitting between them. This CDR3 reads CASNSDGRDQETQYF. The CDR3 DNA reads TGTGCCAGCAACTCGGACGGGCGGGACCAAGAGACCCAGTACTTC.

This clonotype was detected once. Being one base from a much bigger clone, this may be a read error. The rearrangement links TRBV15 to TRBJ2-1, with D possibly TRBD2 on 5 matching bases. The V end was cut by 8 bases, the J end by 9 bases, with 20 bases between. This CDR3 contains 14 residues. The V gene's germline CDR1 is LNHNV and CDR2 YYDKDF (reference sequence). CDR3 region: CATGAWRGQREQFF. CDR3 DNA: TGTGCCACCGGCGCCTGGCGAGGGCAACGTGAGCAGTTCTTC.

This clonotype was recorded a few times. CDR3 nucleotide sequence: TGTGCCAGCAGTTTTATTGGCGGCTCCCGTCTGGGCTACACCTTC. Translation: CASSFIGGSRLGYTF. The chain combines TRBV12-3 or TRBV12-4 with TRBJ1-2; D ambiguous. V was clipped by 3 bases and J by 8 bases, with 19 bases between them. The CDR3 has 15 residues.

This clonotype was seen a handful of times. This chain uses TRBV12-3 or TRBV12-4 with TRBJ2-5, with 9 bases aligning to TRBD1. Losses at the gene ends were 5 bases for V and 1 base for J; bases not matched to a gene: 8. The CDR3 has 16 residues. The CDR3 loop is CASSPRPGQGQETQYF. The CDR3 region has the DNA TGTGCCAGCAGTCCACGACCGGGACAGGGCCAAGAGACCCAGTACTTC.

This clonotype has more than one count but fewer than ten. CDR3 amino acids: CASRQLVNFEQFF. DNA of the CDR3: TGTGCCAGCAGACAACTAGTTAACTTTGAGCAGTTCTTC. The V call is TRBV6-4, the J call TRBJ2-1; tentative D call: TRBD2 (5 bases). From germline, CDR1 is MRHNA and CDR2 SNTAGT. This CDR3 has 13 amino acids. V was shortened by 6 bases and J by 9 bases, with 15 bases between the two germline ends.

The gene calls are TRBV14 and TRBJ2-1, with TRBD2 identical over 8 bases. CDR1 is SGHDN, CDR2 FVKESK, per germline. This CDR3 comprises 17 residues. The V segment lost 3 bases and the J segment 9 bases; nucleotides outside the gene matches: 16. The CDR3 loop is CASSHQDYRGGRGEQFF. The CDR3 DNA reads as TGTGCCAGCAGCCACCAAGATTATCGGGGGGGCCGTGGTGAGCAGTTCTTC.

This clonotype was counted at least ten times. This sequence joins TRBV6-5 and TRBJ2-7; perhaps D is TRBD1 or TRBD2 (5 bases each). V was pared by 0 bases and J by 6 bases, with 6 bases between. Germline V CDR1 and CDR2: MNHEY, SVGAGI. The CDR3 totals 12 residues. The CDR3 region is CASSYSGGEQYF. CDR3 nucleotides: TGTGCCAGCAGTTACTCTGGGGGCGAGCAGTACTTC.

V gene TRBV28 combines with J gene TRBJ1-4; D is possibly TRBD1 (5 bases). Germline CDR1 and CDR2: MDHEN and SYDVKM. The CDR3 length is 15 residues. Trimming removed 4 bases from V and 5 bases from J, with 14 bases in between. The chain's CDR3 is CASSSELGLNEKLFF. The CDR3 region has the DNA TGTGCCAGCAGTTCTGAGCTGGGGCTCAATGAAAAACTGTTTTTT.

The gene calls are TRBV15 and TRBJ2-1; D not resolved. V shed 3 bases and J shed 0 bases, with 9 bases lying between them. CDR1 is LNHNV and CDR2 is YYDKDF in the germline V gene (reference sequence). This CDR3 contains 15 residues. The CDR3 DNA reads as TGTGCCACCAGCAGTCCTCTAGGCTCCTACAATGAGCAGTTCTTC. Residues: CATSSPLGSYNEQFF. Combining the CDR3 with reference TRBV15 and TRBJ2-1 gives the whole variable domain DAMVIQNPRYQVTQFGKPVTLSCSQTLNHNVMYWYQQKSSQAPKLLFHYYDKDFNNEADTPDNFQSRRPNTSFCFLDIRSPGLGDTAMYLCATSSPLGSYNEQFFGPGTRLTVL.

J is TRBJ2-3 and V is TRBV4-1; 16 bases align to TRBD2. Per germline, CDR1 MGHRA and CDR2 YSYEKL. The junction had 2 bases not matched to a gene; V was cut back by 1 base and J by 4 bases. CDR3 length equals 17 residues. The CDR3 DNA is TGCGCCAGCAGCCAAGGGGGACTAGCGGGGGGGCCAGATACGCAGTATTTT. Protein: CASSQGGLAGGPDTQYF.

This clonotype was picked up many times. The rearrangement joins TRBV11-2 to TRBJ2-2, with 9 bases aligning to TRBD1. Germline-derived CDR1 and CDR2 are SGHAT and FQNNGV. Trimming cost V 8 bases and J 5 bases; bases outside gene matches: 6. This CDR3 has 14 amino acids. The CDR3 coding sequence is TGTGCCAGCCAACGGGGACAGGGAACCGGGGAGCTGTTTTTT. Residues: CASQRGQGTGELFF.

J is TRBJ1-5 and V is TRBV20-1, with D perhaps matching TRBD1 (5 bases). Germline lookup yields CDR1 DFQATT and CDR2 SNEGSKA (reference sequence). CDR3 length: 14 residues. The V end was cut by 3 bases, the J end by 3 bases, with 12 bases between. CDR3: CSASVPGPNQPQHF. Written as DNA, the CDR3 is TGCAGTGCTAGTGTGCCAGGGCCCAATCAGCCCCAGCATTTT.

This clonotype was seen only a few times. The V and J genes are TRBV12-5 and TRBJ1-1; maybe TRBD1 (5 bases). Germline-derived CDR1 and CDR2 are LGHNT and FRNRAP. This CDR3 contains 13 residues. V lost 1 base and J lost 3, with 6 bases in between. The CDR3 loop reads CASGLGTYTEAFF. The DNA for the CDR3 is TGTGCTAGTGGTTTGGGGACATACACTGAAGCTTTCTTT.

There are a few counts of this clonotype. The V and J genes are TRBV7-2 and TRBJ2-2; TRBD2 agrees at 8 bases. Per the germline V gene, CDR1 is SGHTA and CDR2 is FQGNSA. The CDR3 length is 14 residues. The V segment lost 5 bases and the J segment 5 bases; nucleotides outside the gene matches: 4. The CDR3, as DNA: TGTGCCAGCAGCGAAGTAGCGGGAACCGGGGAGCTGTTTTTT. This gives the protein CASSEVAGTGELFF.

This clonotype was recorded many times. This sequence joins TRBV7-8 and TRBJ2-2; no definite D call. CDR3 size: 12 residues. V dropped 1 base and J dropped 7 bases, with 4 bases sitting between them. The germline V gene encodes CDR1 SGHVS and CDR2 FQNEAQ. This CDR3 is CASSLVNGELFF. DNA of the CDR3: TGTGCCAGCAGCTTAGTTAACGGGGAGCTGTTTTTT.

The chain has TRBV11-2 and TRBJ2-7, with 7 bases fitting TRBD1. The germline V gene encodes CDR1 SGHAT and CDR2 FQNNGV. This CDR3 is 12 amino acids long. The J segment lost 5 bases and the V segment lost 8 bases, leaving 6 bases of the junction unmatched. The chain's CDR3 is CASASGTDEQYF. CDR3 coding DNA: TGTGCCAGCGCGTCCGGGACAGACGAGCAGTACTTC.

V and J are TRBV7-2 and TRBJ1-5; D is ambiguous. Germline CDR1 reads SGHTA; CDR2 reads FQGNSA. V lost 4 bases and J 2 bases, leaving 12 bases between the germline ends. This CDR3 region has 15 residues. CDR3 sequence: CASSSVTSGNQPQHF. The CDR3 region has the DNA TGTGCCAGCAGCTCAGTCACCTCGGGCAATCAGCCCCAGCATTTT.

This clonotype was picked up many times. CDR3 in DNA: TGTGCCAGCAGCTTAGAAAGGACCTACGAGCAGTACTTC. Its protein product is CASSLERTYEQYF. This chain uses TRBV7-9 with TRBJ2-7; no firm D call. Germline V gene data show CDR1 as SEHNR and CDR2 as FQNEAQ (reference sequence). Trimming cost V 1 base and J 2 bases, with 6 bases left between them. The CDR3 extends over 13 amino acids. Filled out from reference TRBV7-9 and TRBJ2-7, the complete variable domain reads DTGVSQNPRHKITKRGQNVTFRCDPISEHNRLYWYRQTLGQGPEFLTYFQNEAQLEKSRLLSDRFSAERPKGSFSTLEIQRTEQGDSAMYLCASSLERTYEQYFGPGTRLTVT.

There are many counts of this clonotype. V gene TRBV12-3 or TRBV12-4 combines with J gene TRBJ2-1, with TRBD1 as a possible D gene (6 bases). Trimming stripped 4 bases from V and 1 base from J, with 11 bases between. The CDR3 has 15 amino acids. In DNA, the CDR3 is TGTGCCAGCAGTTACCGAGGGGGTTCCTACAATGAGCAGTTCTTC. Translated, it gives CASSYRGGSYNEQFF.